The clone carrying this T cell receptor beta chain was observed a few times. Its antigen is currently unknown. These data belong to a study of T cell repertoires in cytomegalovirus infection. Findings and limits, study-wide: Predominance within the ex vivo response was attributable to HLA-C-restricted CMV-specific TCR beta clonotypes. Totalled public TCR beta family frequency picked out people who carried CMV plus the relevant HLA.

TCRdb re-called the reads with MiXCR, one entry per CDR3 protein. The table lists about 320,000 distinct CDR3 sequences, more than 8% of them singletons. Germline V CDR1 and CDR2: SGHVS, FQNEAQ. This CDR3 is 14 amino acids long. J lost 6 bases, V lost 5 bases, and 6 bases had no gene match. The source of this sequence is a human donor in good health (CMV status not recorded). Some clones in this sample may be carry-over from other donors' samples. V and J are TRBV7-8 and TRBJ2-1; 8 bases are a match to TRBD2. Sample: PBMCs. The CDR3 DNA sequence: TGTGCCAGCAGCCGCAGGGCGGGAGGCAATGAGCAGTTCTTC. Translated: CASSRRAGGNEQFF.